The following is a T cell receptor beta chain sequence with its context. This specimen belongs to a study of blood T cell repertoires in COVID-19. Across the whole study: The samples span acute and convalescent COVID-19 from the United States, Italy and Spain. The cDNA or gDNA used as material had been derived from T cells, B-cell-depleted T cells, or PBMCs.

The CDR3 has 17 residues. CDR1 and CDR2 from the germline V gene are SGHTA and FQGNSA. Trimming removed 2 bases from V and 2 bases from J; junction bases left unmatched: 9. Seattle's cohort entered during active infection and was followed longitudinally. Produced via immunoSEQ multiplex PCR; TCRdb's table is partial and in-frame only. The table includes hundreds of thousands of clones, 89% detected once. This TCR was recovered from a woman aged 30 to 39 with COVID-19, enrolled during active disease. Material for sequencing was peripheral blood. The chain employs TRBV7-2 and TRBJ2-1, with 7 bases aligning to TRBD2. In nucleotides, the CDR3 is TGTGCCAGCAGCTTACTGAGTCGCGGGAGACCCTACAATGAGCAGTTCTTC. Its protein is CASSLLSRGRPYNEQFF.